Below are 25 T cell receptor beta chains sequenced from a single sample in a study of blood T cell repertoires in COVID-19. Only in-frame clones appear in the TCRdb table, and some are missing; sequencing was by immunoSEQ multiplex PCR. The sample yields 50,000 or so clones, over 85% seen once. The material sequenced was peripheral blood. The receptors come from a man at least 80 years old with acute or convalescent COVID-19.

J is TRBJ1-2 and V is TRBV5-4; a possible D gene is TRBD1 (5 bases). Trimming removed 4 bases at V and 2 bases at J, with 12 bases between. The CDR3 contains 14 residues. Germline V CDR1 and CDR2: SGHNT, YYREEE (reference sequence). In DNA form, the CDR3 reads TGTGCCAGCAGCCCACCGGGGGGGAACTATGGCTACACCTTC. Encoded protein: CASSPPGGNYGYTF.

The V gene is TRBV30, the J gene TRBJ1-5; no definite D call. V lost 4 bases and J 0 bases, leaving 10 bases between the germline ends. The CDR3 has 14 residues. CDR1 is GTSNPN and CDR2 is SVGIG in the germline V gene (reference sequence). The CDR3 loop reads CAWNSVNSNQPQHF. The CDR3 DNA sequence: TGTGCCTGGAATTCAGTGAATAGCAATCAGCCCCAGCATTTT.

The gene calls are TRBV11-2 and TRBJ1-6; D might be TRBD1 (5 bases). Trimming left V 5 bases short and J 7 bases short, with 15 bases between. Germline V gives CDR1 SGHAT, CDR2 FQNNGV. The CDR3 runs 15 residues. Here the CDR3 DNA reads TGTGCCAGCAGCCCATGGGGCCGGGGGAATTCACCCCTCCACTTT. Protein product: CASSPWGRGNSPLHF.

This clone is a singleton in its sample. This rearrangement joins TRBV3-1 (or the pseudogene TRBV3-2) to TRBJ2-5; TRBD1 agrees at 7 bases. V was pared by 3 bases and J by 3 bases, with 4 bases of the junction left unmatched. Germline V gene data show CDR1 as LGHDT and CDR2 as YNNKEL (reference sequence). This CDR3 contains 14 residues. For the CDR3, the DNA is TGTGCCAGCAGCCAGCCCGGACAGGAAGAGACCCAGTACTTC. Translation: CASSQPGQEETQYF.

V gene TRBV19 combines with J gene TRBJ2-7; the match to TRBD1 covers 9 bases. The CDR3 extends over 15 amino acids. Germline CDR1 and CDR2: LNHDA and SQIVND (reference sequence). Unmatched junction bases numbered 10, after V lost 10 bases and J lost 0 bases. CDR3 sequence reads: CATRGDRDFSYEQYF. CDR3 nucleotides: TGTGCCACCCGTGGGGACAGGGACTTCTCCTACGAGCAGTACTTC.

V usage is TRBV21-1 and J usage is TRBJ1-4; TRBD1 is the table's D call, not checked against the DNA. TRBV21-1 is a pseudogene locus. The CDR3 has 15 residues. DNA of the CDR3: TGTGCCAGCAGCAAAGCTAACAGGGGGGGTGAAAAACTGTTTTTT. Protein: CASSKANRGGEKLFF.

The chain links TRBV6-5 to TRBJ1-1, with TRBD1 identical over 10 bases. The CDR3 has 16 residues. Trimming at V came to 0 bases and at J to 1 base, leaving 2 bases not matched to a gene. The V gene's germline CDR1 is MNHEY and CDR2 SVGAGI. Here the CDR3 reads CASSYSRDRGNTEAFF. CDR3 in DNA: TGTGCCAGCAGTTACTCAAGGGACAGGGGGAACACTGAAGCTTTCTTT.

This clone appeared once. The chain uses TRBV11-3 and TRBJ2-3; 8 nucleotides agree with TRBD1. V dropped 5 bases and J dropped 4; count of bases not matched to a gene: 5. This CDR3 is built from 14 residues. In germline, CDR1 is SGHNT, CDR2 YENEEA. The CDR3 loop is CASSPDRGADTQYF. The CDR3 DNA reads as TGTGCCAGCAGCCCCGACAGGGGCGCAGATACGCAGTATTTT.

This clone was found a few times. This sequence joins TRBV5-4 and TRBJ1-2; maybe TRBD1 (6 bases). V dropped 4 bases and J dropped 5 bases, with 15 bases sitting between them. The CDR3 runs to 14 residues. CDR1 is SGHNT and CDR2 is YYREEE in the germline V gene (reference sequence). The CDR3 reads CASSALDRSYGYTF. In DNA, the CDR3 is TGTGCCAGCAGCGCCCTGGACAGAAGTTATGGCTACACCTTC.

The chain combines TRBV5-4 with TRBJ1-2, with D tentatively TRBD1 (6 bases). The CDR3 length is 16 residues. Per germline, CDR1 SGHNT and CDR2 YYREEE (reference sequence). Trimming took off 7 bases at V and 2 bases at J, with 21 bases between the two ends. The DNA of the CDR3 is TGTGCCAGCGGGCCGGGGGGGCCAGGGCACAACTATGGCTACACCTTC. Amino acids: CASGPGGPGHNYGYTF. Full variable domain (remainder filled in from reference TRBV5-4 and TRBJ1-2): ETGVTQSPTHLIKTRGQQVTLRCSSQSGHNTVSWYQQALGQGPQFIFQYYREEENGRGNFPPRFSGLQFPNYSSELNVNALELDDSALYLCASGPGGPGHNYGYTFGSGTRLTVV.

The chain employs TRBV9 and TRBJ2-7; 12 bases fit TRBD2. V gave up 4 bases and J gave up 4 bases; unmatched junction bases: 6. The CDR3 has 15 amino acids. CDR1 is SGDLS and CDR2 is YYNGEE in the germline V gene. This CDR3 is CASSPTSGGRYEQYF. Here the CDR3 DNA reads TGTGCCAGCAGCCCAACTAGCGGGGGGAGATACGAGCAGTACTTC.

The chain has TRBV7-3 and TRBJ2-7; TRBD2 matches at 12 bases. The germline gives CDR1 SGHTA, CDR2 FQGTGA. This CDR3 is built from 15 residues. V was pared by 5 bases and J by 7 bases, with 9 bases of the junction left unmatched. The CDR3 DNA reads TGTGCCAGCAGCCCAGCTAGCGGGGGGGCTGGAGAGCAGTACTTC. Translated: CASSPASGGAGEQYF.

J is TRBJ2-5 and V is TRBV18, with TRBD1 identical over 9 bases. With 4 bases clipped from V and 4 bases from J, the junction kept 1 base outside the gene matches. This CDR3 is built from 13 residues. Germline V gives CDR1 KGHSH, CDR2 LQKENI. CDR3 in amino acids: CASSRDRAETQYF. Here the CDR3 DNA reads TGTGCCAGCTCACGGGACAGGGCAGAGACCCAGTACTTC.

This clone was seen only a few times. The chain employs TRBV7-8 and TRBJ2-7, with D perhaps matching TRBD2 (6 bases). Germline V lookup: CDR1 SGHVS, CDR2 FQNEAQ. Trimming stripped 4 bases from V and 5 bases from J, with 15 bases between. The CDR3 consists of 14 residues. This CDR3 reads CASSSSRTINEQYF. In DNA, the CDR3 is TGTGCCAGCAGCTCTAGTAGGACTATCAACGAGCAGTACTTC.

The chain joins TRBV3-1 (or the pseudogene TRBV3-2) to TRBJ2-5; 10 bases are a match to TRBD2. Trimming took 0 bases from V and 4 from J; bases not matched to a gene: 8. This CDR3 has 17 residues. Per germline, CDR1 LGHDT and CDR2 YNNKEL (reference sequence). The CDR3: CASSQDSVAGGGETQYF. The CDR3 region has the DNA TGTGCCAGCAGCCAAGATTCAGTAGCGGGGGGTGGAGAGACCCAGTACTTC.

The CDR3 loop is CASRESSGGTDTQYF. Here the CDR3 DNA reads TGTGCCAGTAGGGAATCTAGCGGGGGGACAGATACGCAGTATTTT. The V gene is TRBV19, the J gene TRBJ2-3, with 11 bases that match TRBD2. J lost 3 bases, V lost 6 bases, and 5 bases had no gene match. The CDR3 has 15 residues. CDR1 and CDR2 from the germline V gene are LNHDA and SQIVND (reference sequence).

The chain recombines TRBV6-5 with TRBJ1-2, with 9 bases aligning to TRBD1. The V gene's germline CDR1 is MNHEY and CDR2 SVGAGI. The CDR3 extends over 12 amino acids. Germline trimming cut 6 bases from V and 12 bases from J; bases unmatched to any gene: 8. The CDR3 here is CASSLGTGKDTF. The CDR3 nucleotides are TGTGCCAGCAGCCTTGGGACAGGGAAAGACACCTTC.

This clone was counted between two and nine times. This chain links TRBV6-1 with TRBJ2-3; D may be TRBD1 (6 bases). Germline V gene lookup returns CDR1 MNHNS and CDR2 SASEGT. CDR3 length equals 14 residues. The V end was cut by 3 bases, the J end by 2 bases, with 9 bases between. The CDR3 DNA follows: TGTGCCAGCAGTGAGGACAGATTCACAGATACGCAGTATTTT. Encoded protein: CASSEDRFTDTQYF.

The J gene is TRBJ2-3, the V gene TRBV7-8, with TRBD2 matching over 8 bases. CDR1 and CDR2 (germline): SGHVS, FQNEAQ. Unmatched junction bases numbered 8, after V lost 8 bases and J lost 4 bases. The CDR3 covers 14 residues. Written as DNA, the CDR3 is TGTGCCAGCGTGCCACTAGCGGAGGCAGATACGCAGTATTTT. Protein sequence: CASVPLAEADTQYF. Supplemented by reference TRBV7-8 and TRBJ2-3, the full variable domain reads GAGVSQSPRYKVAKRGQDVALRCDPISGHVSLFWYQQALGQGPEFLTYFQNEAQLDKSGLPSDRFFAERPEGSVSTLKIQRTQQEDSAVYLCASVPLAEADTQYFGPGTRLTVL.

The J gene is TRBJ2-1, the V gene TRBV19; the D gene is possibly TRBD1 (6 bases). V was trimmed by 1 base and J by 8 bases, leaving 12 bases between them. The CDR3 is made up of 14 amino acids. Germline V CDR1 and CDR2: LNHDA, SQIVND (reference sequence). DNA of the CDR3: TGTGCCAGTAGTATAGCAGGCGAGGGGGATGAGCAGTTCTTC. This encodes CASSIAGEGDEQFF.

This chain connects TRBV30 to TRBJ1-1; unclear D gene. Trimming removed 0 bases from V and 1 base from J, with 9 bases in between. CDR1 GTSNPN and CDR2 SVGIG come from the germline V gene (reference sequence). The length of the CDR3 is 14 residues. CDR3 residues: CAWSVAGSNTEAFF. The CDR3 nucleotides are TGTGCCTGGAGTGTAGCGGGATCGAACACTGAAGCTTTCTTT.

With regard to this clone: Within the sample, other DNA sequences also encode this same CDR3. The rearrangement uses TRBV5-1 and TRBJ1-1; TRBD1 matches 10 bases. The length of the CDR3 is 15 residues. V lost 0 bases to trimming and J lost 1 base; unmatched junction nucleotides: 0. Germline V CDR1 and CDR2: SGHRS, YFSETQ. The CDR3, as DNA: TGCGCCAGCAGCTTGGGGACAGGGGGGAACACTGAAGCTTTCTTT. This sequence encodes CASSLGTGGNTEAFF.

This clone showed up just once. The rearrangement links TRBV6-4 to TRBJ1-2; 11 positions match TRBD1. This CDR3 contains 15 residues. Germline CDR1 MRHNA, CDR2 SNTAGT. The V segment lost 2 bases and the J segment 7 bases; nucleotides outside the gene matches: 6. The CDR3 spells CASSDQGQGDSGYTF. CDR3 coding DNA: TGTGCCAGCAGTGACCAGGGACAGGGGGATAGTGGCTACACCTTC.

This chain connects TRBV19 to TRBJ1-2; 10 positions match TRBD1. The CDR3 runs 15 residues. CDR1 and CDR2 from the germline V gene are LNHDA and SQIVND (reference sequence). The junction had 6 bases not matched to a gene; V was cut back by 4 bases and J by 4 bases. The CDR3 DNA reads TGTGCCAGTAGTACGGGGACAGGGGCTTCCTATGGCTACACCTTC. Amino acid sequence: CASSTGTGASYGYTF.

This clone has just one count. This chain joins TRBV19 and TRBJ1-2; a weak D match, TRBD1 (5 bases). V lost 3 bases, J lost 5 bases, and 10 bases lay in between. The CDR3 loop spans 13 amino acids. Germline assignment: CDR1 LNHDA and CDR2 SQIVND (reference sequence). The CDR3 region is CASSIQGGYGYTF. The CDR3 DNA is TGTGCCAGTAGTATCCAGGGAGGTTATGGCTACACCTTC.